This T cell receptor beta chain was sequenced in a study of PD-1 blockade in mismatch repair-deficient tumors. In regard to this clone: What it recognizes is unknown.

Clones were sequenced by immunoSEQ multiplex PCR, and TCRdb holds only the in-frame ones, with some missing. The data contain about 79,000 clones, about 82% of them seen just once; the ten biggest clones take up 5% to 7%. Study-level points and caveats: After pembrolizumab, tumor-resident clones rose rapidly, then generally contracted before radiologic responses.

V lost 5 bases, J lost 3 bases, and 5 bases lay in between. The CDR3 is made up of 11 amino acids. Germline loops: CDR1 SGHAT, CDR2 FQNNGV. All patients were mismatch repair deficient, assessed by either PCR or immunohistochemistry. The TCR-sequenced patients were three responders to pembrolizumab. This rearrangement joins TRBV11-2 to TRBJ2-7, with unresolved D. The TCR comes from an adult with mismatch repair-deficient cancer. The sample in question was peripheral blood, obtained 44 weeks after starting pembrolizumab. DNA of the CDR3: TGTGCCAGCAGCCCTCACTACGAGCAGTACTTC. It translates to CASSPHYEQYF.